Sequencing of this T cell receptor (beta chain) was carried out in a study of CD8 T cells in Susac syndrome. With random hexamers, reverse transcription was performed on about 0.5 to 1 ug of RNA. TCRdb used MiXCR to reprocess the immunoSEQ multiplex PCR reads, holding one entry per CDR3 protein. The data show 330,000 or so distinct CDR3 sequences, approximately 90% seen once. The CDR3 has 17 residues. With 5 bases removed from V and 4 bases from J, the gap between germline ends came to 20 bases. Input material: CD8+ T cells from PBMCs. The clonotype was recovered from a human donor with multiple sclerosis. The gene calls are TRBV12-3 or TRBV12-4 and TRBJ2-2, with D uncertain. In nucleotides, the CDR3 is TGTGCCAGCAGTCCTTATGACCTAGGGTCGGGCACCGGGGAGCTGTTTTTT. Its protein product is CASSPYDLGSGTGELFF.